The T cell receptor (beta chain) described here comes from a study of cytomegalovirus exposure and HLA in healthy donors. Study at large: There were fewer than 130 million unique TCR beta sequences, drawn from 150 million to 200 million T cells, in an earlier analysis.

For this clone: Its antigen is not identified. One junction end does not reproduce the germline sequence, and a read error may be involved.

Germline V gene data show CDR1 as PRHDT and CDR2 as FYEKMQ (reference sequence). This CDR3 spans 14 amino acids. Study-wide points: Overall, approximately 150 TCR beta chains were annotated as cytomegalovirus-associated. The study found most TCR sequences rare, yet found some public TCRs in many donors.

Researchers ran the PCR with 60 Vbeta and 13 Jbeta primers. Assay used: immunoSEQ multiplex PCR; TCRdb lists only in-frame clones, some missing. Of 120,000 or so clones listed, around 80% are singletons. Sequencing used PBMCs. The chain has TRBV13 and TRBJ2-7; D is uncertain. The origin of this receptor is a young man in good health and CMV-seronegative. The CDR3 loop is CASSLGRSSYEQYF. The CDR3 DNA reads as TGTGCCAGCAGCCTAGGACGGAGCTCCTACGAGCAGTACTTC.